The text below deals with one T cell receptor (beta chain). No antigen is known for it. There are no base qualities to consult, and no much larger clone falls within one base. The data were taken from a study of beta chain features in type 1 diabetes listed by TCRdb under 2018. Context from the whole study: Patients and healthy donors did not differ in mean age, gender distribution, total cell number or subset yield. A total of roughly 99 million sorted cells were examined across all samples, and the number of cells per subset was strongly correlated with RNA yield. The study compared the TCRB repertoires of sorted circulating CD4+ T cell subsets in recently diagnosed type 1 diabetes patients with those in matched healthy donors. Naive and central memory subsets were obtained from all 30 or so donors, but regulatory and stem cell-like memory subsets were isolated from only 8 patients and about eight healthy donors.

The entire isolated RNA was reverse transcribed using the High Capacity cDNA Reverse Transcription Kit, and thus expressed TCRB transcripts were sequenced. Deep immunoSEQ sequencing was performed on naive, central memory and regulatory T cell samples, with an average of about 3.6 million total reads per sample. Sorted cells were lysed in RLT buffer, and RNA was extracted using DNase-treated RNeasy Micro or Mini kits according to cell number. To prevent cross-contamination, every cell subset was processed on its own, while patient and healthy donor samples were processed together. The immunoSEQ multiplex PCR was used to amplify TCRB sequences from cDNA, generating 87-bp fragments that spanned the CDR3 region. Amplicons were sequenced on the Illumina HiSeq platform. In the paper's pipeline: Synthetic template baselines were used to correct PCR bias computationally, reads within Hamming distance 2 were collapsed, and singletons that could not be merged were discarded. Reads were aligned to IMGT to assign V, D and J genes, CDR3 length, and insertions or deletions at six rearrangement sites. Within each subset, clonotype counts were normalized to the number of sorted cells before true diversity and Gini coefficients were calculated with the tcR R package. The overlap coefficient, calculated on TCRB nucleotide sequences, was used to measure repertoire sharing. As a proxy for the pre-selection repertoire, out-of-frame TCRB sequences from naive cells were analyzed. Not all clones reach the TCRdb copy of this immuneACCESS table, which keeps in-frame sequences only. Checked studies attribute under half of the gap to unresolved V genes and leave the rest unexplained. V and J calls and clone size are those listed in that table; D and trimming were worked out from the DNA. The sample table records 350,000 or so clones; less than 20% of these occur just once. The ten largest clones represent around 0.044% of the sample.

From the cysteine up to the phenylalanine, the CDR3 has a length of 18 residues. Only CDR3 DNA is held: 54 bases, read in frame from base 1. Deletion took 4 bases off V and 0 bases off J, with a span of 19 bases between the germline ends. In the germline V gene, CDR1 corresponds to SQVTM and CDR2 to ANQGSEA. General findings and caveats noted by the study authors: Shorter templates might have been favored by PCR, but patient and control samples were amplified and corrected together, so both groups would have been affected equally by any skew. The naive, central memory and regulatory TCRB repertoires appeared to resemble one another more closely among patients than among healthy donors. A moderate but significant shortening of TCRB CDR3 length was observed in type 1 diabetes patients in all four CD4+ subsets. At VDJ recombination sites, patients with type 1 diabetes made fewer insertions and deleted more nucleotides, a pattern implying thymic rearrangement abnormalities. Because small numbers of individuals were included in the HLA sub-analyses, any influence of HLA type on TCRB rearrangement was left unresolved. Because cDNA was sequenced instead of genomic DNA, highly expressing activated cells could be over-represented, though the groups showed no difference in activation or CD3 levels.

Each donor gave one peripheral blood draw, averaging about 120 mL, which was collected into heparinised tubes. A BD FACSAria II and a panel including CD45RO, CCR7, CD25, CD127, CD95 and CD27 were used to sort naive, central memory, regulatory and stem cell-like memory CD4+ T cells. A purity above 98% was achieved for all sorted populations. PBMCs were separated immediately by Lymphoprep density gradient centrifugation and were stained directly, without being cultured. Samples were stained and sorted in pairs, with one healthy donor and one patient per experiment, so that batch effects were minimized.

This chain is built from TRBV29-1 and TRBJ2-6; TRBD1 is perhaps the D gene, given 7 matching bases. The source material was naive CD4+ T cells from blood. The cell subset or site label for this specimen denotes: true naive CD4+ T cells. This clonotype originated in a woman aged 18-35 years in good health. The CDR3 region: CSVGGGDSPFSGANVLTF. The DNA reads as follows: TGCAGCGTTGGGGGCGGGGACAGCCCATTCTCTGGGGCCAACGTCCTGACTTTC. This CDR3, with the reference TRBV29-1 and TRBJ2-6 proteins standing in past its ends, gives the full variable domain SAVISQKPSRDICQRGTSLTIQCQVDSQVTMMFWYRQQPGQSLTLIATANQGSEATYESGFVIDKFPISRPNLTFSTLTVSNMSPEDSSIYLCSVGGGDSPFSGANVLTFGAGSRLTVL.